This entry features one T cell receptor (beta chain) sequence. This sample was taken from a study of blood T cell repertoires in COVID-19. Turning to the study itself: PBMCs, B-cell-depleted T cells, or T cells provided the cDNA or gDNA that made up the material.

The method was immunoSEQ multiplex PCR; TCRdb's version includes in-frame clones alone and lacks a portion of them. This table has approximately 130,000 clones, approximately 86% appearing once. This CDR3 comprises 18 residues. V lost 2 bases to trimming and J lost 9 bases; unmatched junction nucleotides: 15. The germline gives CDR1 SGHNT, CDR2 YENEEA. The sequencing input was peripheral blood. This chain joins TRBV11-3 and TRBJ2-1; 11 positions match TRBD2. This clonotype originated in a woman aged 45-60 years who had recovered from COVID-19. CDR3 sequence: CASSLHGLAGSPGGEQFF. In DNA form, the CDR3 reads TGTGCCAGCAGCTTACATGGACTAGCGGGTTCACCCGGAGGTGAGCAGTTCTTC.